This TCR beta chain was profiled in a study of blood T cell repertoires in COVID-19. Study summary: Italy, Spain and the United States were the sources of the convalescent and acute COVID-19 samples. T cells, B-cell-depleted T cells, or PBMCs provided the cDNA or gDNA that served as material.

Authors' analysis steps: Reference gene primer amplification gave estimated nucleated cell counts. Sequencing was performed with immunoSEQ multiplex PCR; in TCRdb, only in-frame clones are kept and a portion is missing. Clonal size and the V and J genes are those of that table, whereas D and trimming came from the DNA. The repertoire holds about 190,000 clones, with 89% as singletons. This clonotype originated in a man between 35 and 55 years old with acute or convalescent COVID-19. The sample consisted of peripheral blood.

In DNA form, the CDR3 reads TGTGCCAGCAGCTTAGGGACTACCCGCACACCCCTCCACTTT. Its protein product is CASSLGTTRTPLHF. This sequence joins TRBV11-2 and TRBJ1-6; D remains ambiguous. The CDR3 loop spans 14 amino acids. CDR1 is SGHAT and CDR2 is FQNNGV in the germline V gene. V lost 1 base and J 11 bases, leaving 12 bases between the germline ends.